One sample yielded the 5 T cell receptor beta chains listed below, sequenced in a study of cytomegalovirus exposure and HLA in healthy donors. Only in-frame clones appear in the TCRdb table, and some are missing; sequencing was by immunoSEQ multiplex PCR. The sample has approximately 120,000 clones; roughly 93% are singletons. What was sequenced was PBMCs. The origin of the receptors is a woman under 30 in good health and CMV-seronegative.

This chain links TRBV7-9 with TRBJ2-5; D is possibly TRBD2 (6 bases). The CDR3 sequence is 15 residues long. V shed 5 bases and J shed 3 bases, with 16 bases lying between them. Germline V CDR1 and CDR2: SEHNR, FQNEAQ (reference sequence). The CDR3 loop is CASSPDHSGKETQYF. CDR3 bases: TGTGCCAGCAGCCCAGACCATAGCGGTAAAGAGACCCAGTACTTC. Together with reference TRBV7-9 and TRBJ2-5, the CDR3 gives the full variable domain: DTGVSQNPRHKITKRGQNVTFRCDPISEHNRLYWYRQTLGQGPEFLTYFQNEAQLEKSRLLSDRFSAERPKGSFSTLEIQRTEQGDSAMYLCASSPDHSGKETQYFGPGTRLLVL.

The chain is built from TRBV28 and TRBJ1-3; perhaps TRBD1 as D (6 bases). The germline V and J ends were trimmed by 3 bases and 0 bases, with 18 bases remaining between them. The germline V gene encodes CDR1 MDHEN and CDR2 SYDVKM. This CDR3 contains 18 residues. The CDR3 sequence: CASSFATGLDRSGNTIYF. CDR3 in DNA: TGTGCCAGCAGTTTCGCGACAGGTCTAGACCGCTCTGGAAACACCATATATTTT.

For the CDR3, the DNA is TGCAGCGTTGAAGATCCCCTCCCGGGACACCCCACAGATACGCAGTATTTT. Amino acids: CSVEDPLPGHPTDTQYF. The chain is built from TRBV29-1 and TRBJ2-3, with D possibly matching TRBD1 (6 bases). Trimming cost V 0 bases and J 2 bases, with 18 bases left between them. Germline V CDR1 and CDR2: SQVTM, ANQGSEA. The CDR3 covers 17 residues.

This clone is a singleton in its sample. J is TRBJ2-7 and V is TRBV29-1, with 7 bases lining up with TRBD1. The CDR3 sequence is 13 residues long. The V segment lost 4 bases and the J segment 4 bases; nucleotides outside the gene matches: 7. CDR1 SQVTM and CDR2 ANQGSEA come from the germline V gene. As DNA, the CDR3 is TGCAGCGTTGGACAGGGCGGAAGATACGAGCAGTACTTC. It codes for CSVGQGGRYEQYF.

The chain uses TRBV2 and TRBJ1-2, with 7 bases fitting TRBD1. This CDR3 spans 14 amino acids. Trimming took 11 bases from V and 1 from J; bases not matched to a gene: 10. Germline V gene lookup returns CDR1 SNHLY and CDR2 FYNNEI. The CDR3 loop reads CAGKQGTRNYGYTF. The CDR3 DNA sequence: TGTGCCGGGAAACAGGGGACCCGTAACTATGGCTACACCTTC.